One sample yielded the 19 T cell receptor beta chains listed below, sequenced in a study of OX40 agonist ivuxolimab in advanced cancers. TCRdb's copy holds only in-frame clones and misses some; the assay was immunoSEQ multiplex PCR. Among 35,000 or so clones, more than 80% were seen once, and the ten largest hold 15% to 20%. Source: CD4+ or CD8+ T cells sorted from blood, taken in a trial of the OX40 agonist ivuxolimab. These receptor sequences come from an adult with an advanced solid tumor such as melanoma, head and neck, liver or kidney cancer.

This chain links TRBV4-3 with TRBJ1-2, with D perhaps TRBD1 (6 bases). The CDR3 is made up of 14 amino acids. Per the germline V gene, CDR1 is LGHNA and CDR2 is YSLEER. Trimming took off 3 bases at V and 2 bases at J, with 10 bases between the two ends. The CDR3 loop reads CASSHGTGNYGYTF. The CDR3, as DNA: TGCGCCAGCAGCCATGGAACAGGGAACTATGGCTACACCTTC.

The V call is TRBV11-1, the J call TRBJ1-4; no firm D call. Germline V lookup: CDR1 SGHAT, CDR2 FQDESV (reference sequence). V gave up 3 bases and J gave up 4 bases, with 9 bases separating them. The CDR3 extends over 14 amino acids. CDR3 in amino acids: CASSFEVGNEKLFF. CDR3 sequence (DNA): TGTGCCAGCAGCTTTGAAGTGGGTAATGAAAAACTGTTTTTT.

J is TRBJ1-2 and V is TRBV4-3; TRBD1 is a possible D gene (5 bases). Germline CDR1 reads LGHNA; CDR2 reads YSLEER. Trimming stripped 0 bases from V and 5 bases from J, with 13 bases between. This CDR3 is 15 amino acids long. The CDR3 DNA reads TGCGCCAGCAGCCAAGATCTTTCGGGGGTTTATGGCTACACCTTC. Translation: CASSQDLSGVYGYTF.

This chain's CDR3 is CASSTGRPQAQYF. CDR3 DNA: TGTGCCAGTAGTACGGGACGGCCCCAGGCCCAGTACTTC. The gene calls are TRBV19 and TRBJ2-5, with D perhaps matching TRBD1 or TRBD2 (5 bases each). V was cut by 4 bases and J by 9 bases, with 15 bases left in between. CDR1 LNHDA and CDR2 SQIVND come from the germline V gene (reference sequence). The CDR3 contains 13 residues.

The rearrangement links TRBV25-1 to TRBJ1-2; possibly TRBD1 for D (5 bases). Germline V gives CDR1 MGHDK, CDR2 SYGVNS. Trimming cost V 5 bases and J 6 bases, with 13 bases left between them. The CDR3 totals 13 residues. The CDR3 nucleotides read TGTGCCAGCAGTTACTTAGGGGTCGATGGCTACACCTTC. This sequence encodes CASSYLGVDGYTF.

The genes are TRBV14 and TRBJ2-5, with 9 bases lining up with TRBD1. The CDR3 is made up of 14 amino acids. Trimming took 4 bases from V and 5 from J; bases not matched to a gene: 5. Germline V CDR1 and CDR2: SGHDN, FVKESK. In DNA, the CDR3 is TGTGCCAGCAGCCCTAACAGGGGGCTGGAGACCCAGTACTTC. As protein: CASSPNRGLETQYF.

This rearrangement joins TRBV7-6 to TRBJ1-1; D unclear. CDR1 SGHVS and CDR2 FNYEAQ come from the germline V gene. The CDR3 spans 16 residues. Trimming left V 1 base short and J 0 bases short, with 12 bases between. The CDR3 DNA follows: TGTGCCAGCAGCTTAGGTATCTCGGGCATGAACACTGAAGCTTTCTTT. Its protein is CASSLGISGMNTEAFF.

The chain joins TRBV27 to TRBJ2-7; possibly TRBD1 or TRBD2 for D (5 bases each). This CDR3 has 14 amino acids. The germline V gene has CDR1 MNHEY and CDR2 SMNVEV (reference sequence). V was pared by 2 bases and J by 4 bases, with 12 bases between. The CDR3 sequence: CASSLGAGAYEQYF. CDR3 in DNA: TGTGCCAGCAGTTTAGGGGCGGGTGCTTACGAGCAGTACTTC.

The chain carries TRBV5-6 and TRBJ2-1; a possible D gene is TRBD2 (6 bases). CDR1 SGHDT and CDR2 YYEEEE come from the germline V gene. V lost 6 bases and J 3 bases, leaving 13 bases between the germline ends. The CDR3 consists of 14 residues. The CDR3 DNA reads as TGTGCCAGCATCTCCGGGAGTGTCTACAATGAGCAGTTCTTC. This encodes CASISGSVYNEQFF.

The gene calls are TRBV6-5 and TRBJ1-2; D is perhaps TRBD1 (5 bases). Germline CDR1 reads MNHEY; CDR2 reads SVGAGI. V was pared by 7 bases and J by 5 bases, with 14 bases between. This CDR3 comprises 13 residues. DNA for the CDR3: TGTGCCAGCAAACCTGGGACGGCTTATGGCTACACCTTC. Its translation: CASKPGTAYGYTF.

CDR3 nucleotide sequence: TGTGCCAGCAGTTTAGGGGCTGGACTCGTCGAGCAGTACTTC. Translated: CASSLGAGLVEQYF. The chain joins TRBV27 to TRBJ2-7; D may be TRBD1 or TRBD2 (5 bases each). The CDR3 is made up of 14 amino acids. V was shortened by 2 bases and J by 6 bases, with 14 bases between the two germline ends. CDR1 MNHEY and CDR2 SMNVEV come from the germline V gene (reference sequence).

The chain employs TRBV14 and TRBJ2-3; D may be TRBD2 (5 bases). V dropped 3 bases and J dropped 0 bases, with 13 bases sitting between them. This CDR3 is built from 16 residues. Germline V gives CDR1 SGHDN, CDR2 FVKESK. As DNA, the CDR3 is TGTGCCAGCAGCCATACGCTAGCCGCCAGCACAGATACGCAGTATTTT. Residues: CASSHTLAASTDTQYF.

This clone was counted only a few times. This chain links TRBV7-6 with TRBJ2-7; 11 nucleotides agree with TRBD2. Unmatched junction bases numbered 2, after V lost 1 base and J lost 3 bases. CDR1 is SGHVS, CDR2 FNYEAQ, per germline. The CDR3 runs to 15 residues. CDR3 sequence: CASSLETSGVYEQYF. The CDR3 DNA sequence: TGTGCCAGCAGCTTAGAGACTAGCGGGGTCTACGAGCAGTACTTC. Supplemented by reference TRBV7-6 and TRBJ2-7, the full variable domain reads GAGVSQSPRYKVTKRGQDVALRCDPISGHVSLYWYRQALGQGPEFLTYFNYEAQQDKSGLPNDRFSAERPEGSISTLTIQRTEQRDSAMYRCASSLETSGVYEQYFGPGTRLTVT.

CDR3: CASSLDFIRGTEAFF. The CDR3 region has the DNA TGTGCCAGCAGCTTAGATTTTATACGGGGCACTGAAGCTTTCTTT. This chain connects TRBV11-2 to TRBJ1-1, with D hard to call. Per germline, CDR1 SGHAT and CDR2 FQNNGV. V lost 0 bases to trimming and J lost 4 bases, with 12 bases between them. This CDR3 region has 15 residues.

The CDR3 nucleotides read TGTGCCAGCTTGACAGGGGGTGGCGGCTACACCTTC. Encoded protein: CASLTGGGGYTF. The V gene is TRBV5-6, the J gene TRBJ1-2; 9 nucleotides match TRBD1. The CDR3 runs to 12 residues. Germline V gives CDR1 SGHDT, CDR2 YYEEEE. With 7 bases clipped from V and 8 bases from J, the junction kept 6 bases outside the gene matches. Based on the CDR3 plus reference TRBV5-6 and TRBJ1-2, the full variable domain is DAGVTQSPTHLIKTRGQQVTLRCSPKSGHDTVSWYQQALGQGPQFIFQYYEEEERQRGNFPDRFSGHQFPNYSSELNVNALLLGDSALYLCASLTGGGGYTFGSGTRLTVV.

J is TRBJ2-5 and V is TRBV2; D gene uncertain. Trimming left V 3 bases short and J 4 bases short, with 9 bases between. CDR1 and CDR2 (germline): SNHLY, FYNNEI. The CDR3 totals 13 residues. As DNA, the CDR3 is TGTGCCAGCAGTGAGACACCTTCAGAGACCCAGTACTTC. Amino acid sequence: CASSETPSETQYF.

The CDR3: CASSYSEVYEQYF. The CDR3 DNA follows: TGTGCCAGCAGTTACTCGGAAGTCTACGAGCAGTACTTC. V gene TRBV6-6 combines with J gene TRBJ2-7; D gene ambiguous. Between the trimmed V and J ends, which lost 0 bases and 3 bases, there was a span of 6 bases. This CDR3 has 13 amino acids. Germline lookup yields CDR1 MNHNY and CDR2 SVGAGI (reference sequence).

The V and J genes are TRBV4-2 and TRBJ2-1; D is uncertain. The CDR3 runs to 16 residues. V lost 6 bases, J lost 3 bases, and 18 bases lay in between. CDR1 and CDR2 (germline): LGHNA, YNFKEQ. This chain's CDR3 is CASSLGELGRYNEQFF. CDR3 coding DNA: TGTGCCAGCAGTCTCGGCGAGCTTGGGCGCTACAATGAGCAGTTCTTC.

V is TRBV4-1 and J is TRBJ1-2; D might be TRBD1 (5 bases). The V end was cut by 0 bases, the J end by 7 bases, with 12 bases between. Germline V CDR1 and CDR2: MGHRA, YSYEKL. There are 14 residues in the CDR3. The CDR3 bases are TGCGCCAGCAGCCAAGAGGGGGTTGGGAGTGGCTACACCTTC. Encoded protein: CASSQEGVGSGYTF.